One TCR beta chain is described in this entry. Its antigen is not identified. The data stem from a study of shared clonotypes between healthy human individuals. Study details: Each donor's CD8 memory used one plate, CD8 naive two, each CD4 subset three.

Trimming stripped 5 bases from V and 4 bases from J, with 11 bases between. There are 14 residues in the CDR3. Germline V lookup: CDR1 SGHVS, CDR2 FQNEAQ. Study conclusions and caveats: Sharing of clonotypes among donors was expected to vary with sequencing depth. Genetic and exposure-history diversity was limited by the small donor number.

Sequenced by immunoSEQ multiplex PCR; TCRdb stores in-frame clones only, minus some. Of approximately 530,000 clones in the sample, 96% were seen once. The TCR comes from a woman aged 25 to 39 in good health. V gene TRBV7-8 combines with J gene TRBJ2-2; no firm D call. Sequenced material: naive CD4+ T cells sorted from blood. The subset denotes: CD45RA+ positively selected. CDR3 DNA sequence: TGTGCCAGCAGCACCCCATTTACCACCGGGGAGCTGTTTTTT. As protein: CASSTPFTTGELFF. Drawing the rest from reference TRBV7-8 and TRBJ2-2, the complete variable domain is GAGVSQSPRYKVAKRGQDVALRCDPISGHVSLFWYQQALGQGPEFLTYFQNEAQLDKSGLPSDRFFAERPEGSVSTLKIQRTQQEDSAVYLCASSTPFTTGELFFGEGSRLTVL.